This TCR beta chain was retrieved from a study of identical twins. Regarding the study as a whole: Twins shared beta out-of-frame sequences in excess, but this excess was weaker.

The donor group consisted entirely of healthy Caucasians. Comment on this clonotype: The antigen is unknown. At one boundary the junction diverges from the germline segment, which might be a read error.

After template switching added a universal primer site, the resulting cDNA carried unique molecular identifiers. One entry per CDR3 protein, called by TCRdb with MiXCR from the 5' RACE reads. The sample includes 1,800,000 or so distinct CDR3 sequences, about 31% seen only once; the top ten take 0.25% to 0.3%. This CDR3 comprises 12 residues. Germline CDR1 is SGHTA and CDR2 is FQGNSA. This TCR derives from a newborn girl in good health. The chain links TRBV7-2 to TRBJ2-7; perhaps TRBD2 as D (5 bases). Source material: cord blood. The CDR3 region is CASSLVDYGQYF. The CDR3, as DNA: TGTGCCAGCAGCTTGGTTGACTACGGGCAGTACTTC.